This T cell receptor (beta chain) was profiled in a study of graft-versus-host responses after intestinal transplantation. Study-level background: Transplants given to recipients were multivisceral, liver-intestinal, or isolated intestinal. Anti-thymocyte globulin induction, then tacrolimus and steroids for two to four years, went to all recipients.

Repertoires were generated with immunoSEQ multiplex PCR, while TCRdb's copy carries only in-frame clones and drops some. This table holds about 88,000 clones, roughly 90% found once. Per the germline V gene, CDR1 is SQVTM and CDR2 is ANQGSEA. This CDR3 spans 13 amino acids. V lost 4 bases to trimming and J lost 0 bases, with 9 bases between them. General study points: Among recipient marrow samples, GvH clones were found; some appeared first in ileum or blood.

About this clone: As yet, its antigen is unknown.

This chain uses TRBV29-1 with TRBJ1-1; no reliable D call. The sample was unstimulated CD4+ T cells sorted from spleen or lymph node cells, taken before transplant. This TCR derives from a human donor who was the organ donor for an intestinal transplant. The CDR3 is CSVGGRMNTEAFF. The CDR3 bases are TGCAGCGTTGGTGGCAGGATGAACACTGAAGCTTTCTTT. Combining the CDR3 with reference TRBV29-1 and TRBJ1-1 gives the whole variable domain SAVISQKPSRDICQRGTSLTIQCQVDSQVTMMFWYRQQPGQSLTLIATANQGSEATYESGFVIDKFPISRPNLTFSTLTVSNMSPEDSSIYLCSVGGRMNTEAFFGQGTRLTVV.